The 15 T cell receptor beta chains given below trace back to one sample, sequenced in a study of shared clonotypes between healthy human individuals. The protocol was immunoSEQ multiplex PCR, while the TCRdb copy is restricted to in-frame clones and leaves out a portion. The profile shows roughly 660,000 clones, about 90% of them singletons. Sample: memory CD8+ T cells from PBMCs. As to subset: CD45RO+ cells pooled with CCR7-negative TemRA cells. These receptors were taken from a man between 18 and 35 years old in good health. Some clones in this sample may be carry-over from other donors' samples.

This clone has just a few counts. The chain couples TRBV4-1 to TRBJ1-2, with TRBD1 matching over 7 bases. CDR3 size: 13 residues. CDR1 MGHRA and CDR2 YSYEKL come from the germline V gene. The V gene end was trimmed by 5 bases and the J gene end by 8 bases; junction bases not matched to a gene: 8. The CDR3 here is CASSDRDSAGYTF. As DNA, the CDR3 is TGCGCCAGCAGCGACCGGGACAGCGCCGGCTACACCTTC.

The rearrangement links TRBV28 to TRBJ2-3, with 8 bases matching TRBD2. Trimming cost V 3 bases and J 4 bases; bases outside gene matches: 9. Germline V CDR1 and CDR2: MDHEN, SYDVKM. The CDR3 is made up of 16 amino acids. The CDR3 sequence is CASSFVGGRSADTQYF. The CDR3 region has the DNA TGTGCCAGCAGTTTTGTCGGCGGGAGGTCGGCAGATACGCAGTATTTT.

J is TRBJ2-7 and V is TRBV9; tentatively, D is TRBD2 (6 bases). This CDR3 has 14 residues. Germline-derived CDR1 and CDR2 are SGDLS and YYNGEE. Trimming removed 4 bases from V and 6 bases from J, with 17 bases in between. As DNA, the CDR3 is TGTGCCAGCAGCCAAGTCCTATGGGGAGGCGAGCAGTACTTC. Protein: CASSQVLWGGEQYF.

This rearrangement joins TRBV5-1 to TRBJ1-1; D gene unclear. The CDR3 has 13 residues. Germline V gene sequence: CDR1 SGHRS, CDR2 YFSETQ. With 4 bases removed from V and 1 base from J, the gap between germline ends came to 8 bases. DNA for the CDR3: TGCGCCAGCAGCATTGACCCGAACACTGAAGCTTTCTTT. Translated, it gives CASSIDPNTEAFF.

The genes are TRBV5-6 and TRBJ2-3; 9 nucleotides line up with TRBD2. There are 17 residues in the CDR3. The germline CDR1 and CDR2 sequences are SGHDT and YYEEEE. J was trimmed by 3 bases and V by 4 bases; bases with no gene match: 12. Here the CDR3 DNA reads TGTGCCAGCAGCGGGGGGCTTAGCGGGAGAGGGACAGATACGCAGTATTTT. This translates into CASSGGLSGRGTDTQYF.

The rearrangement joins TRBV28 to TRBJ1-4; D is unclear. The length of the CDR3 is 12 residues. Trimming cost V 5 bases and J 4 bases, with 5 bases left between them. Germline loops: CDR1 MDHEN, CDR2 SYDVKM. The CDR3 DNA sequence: TGTGCCAGCAGTCCCCTTAATGAAAAACTGTTTTTT. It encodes CASSPLNEKLFF.

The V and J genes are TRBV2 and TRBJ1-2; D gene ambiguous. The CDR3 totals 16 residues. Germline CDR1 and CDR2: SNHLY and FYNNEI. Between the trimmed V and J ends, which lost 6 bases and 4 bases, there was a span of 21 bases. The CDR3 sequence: CASSPTRTQPLYGYTF. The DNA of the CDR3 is TGTGCCAGCAGCCCCACAAGGACCCAGCCGCTCTATGGCTACACCTTC. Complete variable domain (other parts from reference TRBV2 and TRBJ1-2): EPEVTQTPSHQVTQMGQEVILRCVPISNHLYFYWYRQILGQKVEFLVSFYNNEISEKSEIFDDQFSVERPDGSNFTLKIRSTKLEDSAMYFCASSPTRTQPLYGYTFGSGTRLTVV.

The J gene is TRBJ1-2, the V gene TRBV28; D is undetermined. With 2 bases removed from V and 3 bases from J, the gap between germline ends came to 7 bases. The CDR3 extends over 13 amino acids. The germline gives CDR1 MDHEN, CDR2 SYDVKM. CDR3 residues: CASSLTGYYGYTF. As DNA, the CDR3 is TGTGCCAGCAGTTTAACCGGATACTATGGCTACACCTTC.

This CDR3 is CSVDLFTDTQYF. CDR3 coding DNA: TGCAGCGTTGACCTATTCACAGATACGCAGTATTTT. The chain employs TRBV29-1 and TRBJ2-3; no firm D call. Between the trimmed V and J ends, which lost 3 bases and 2 bases, there was a span of 6 bases. This CDR3 comprises 12 residues. CDR1 is SQVTM and CDR2 is ANQGSEA in the germline V gene.

CDR3 bases: TGTGCCAGTAGTATAGATCTAGGGTTAGCCAAAAACATTCAGTACTTC. This translates into CASSIDLGLAKNIQYF. V and J are TRBV19 and TRBJ2-4; no clear D. The germline CDR1 and CDR2 sequences are LNHDA and SQIVND (reference sequence). There are 16 residues in the CDR3. V was clipped by 0 bases and J by 0 bases, with 9 bases between them.

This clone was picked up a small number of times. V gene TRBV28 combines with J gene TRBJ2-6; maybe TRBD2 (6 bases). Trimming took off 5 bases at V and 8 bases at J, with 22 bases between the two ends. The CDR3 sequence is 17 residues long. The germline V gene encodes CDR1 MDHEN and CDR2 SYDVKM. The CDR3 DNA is TGTGCCAGCAGTCGGATCGCCCAGGGACTCACCTCCAACGTCCTGACTTTC. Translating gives CASSRIAQGLTSNVLTF.

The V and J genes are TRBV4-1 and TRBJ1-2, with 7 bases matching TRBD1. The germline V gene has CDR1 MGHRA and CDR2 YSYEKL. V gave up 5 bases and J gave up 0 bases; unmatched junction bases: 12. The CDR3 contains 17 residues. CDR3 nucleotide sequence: TGCGCCAGCAGCAGCAGGGACAGCCGATTAGCTAACTATGGCTACACCTTC. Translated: CASSSRDSRLANYGYTF.

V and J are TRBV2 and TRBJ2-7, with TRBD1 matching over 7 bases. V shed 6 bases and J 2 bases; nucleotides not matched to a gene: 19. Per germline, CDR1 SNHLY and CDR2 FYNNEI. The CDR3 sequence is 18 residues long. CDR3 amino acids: CASSSPAKGTEETYEQYF. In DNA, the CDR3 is TGTGCCAGCAGCTCACCAGCAAAAGGGACAGAGGAAACCTACGAGCAGTACTTC.

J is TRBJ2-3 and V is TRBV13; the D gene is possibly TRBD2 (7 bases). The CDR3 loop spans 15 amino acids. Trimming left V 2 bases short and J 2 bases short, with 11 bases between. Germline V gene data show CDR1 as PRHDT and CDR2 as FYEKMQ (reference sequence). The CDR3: CASSLSGGSTDTQYF. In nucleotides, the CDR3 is TGTGCCAGCAGCTTATCGGGGGGCTCCACAGATACGCAGTATTTT.

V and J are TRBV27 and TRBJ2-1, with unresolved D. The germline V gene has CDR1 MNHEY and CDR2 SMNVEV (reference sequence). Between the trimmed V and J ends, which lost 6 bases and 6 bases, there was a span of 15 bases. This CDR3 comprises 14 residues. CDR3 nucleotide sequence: TGTGCCAGCAGCCCGACCCGACCCACCAATGAGCAGTTCTTC. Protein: CASSPTRPTNEQFF.